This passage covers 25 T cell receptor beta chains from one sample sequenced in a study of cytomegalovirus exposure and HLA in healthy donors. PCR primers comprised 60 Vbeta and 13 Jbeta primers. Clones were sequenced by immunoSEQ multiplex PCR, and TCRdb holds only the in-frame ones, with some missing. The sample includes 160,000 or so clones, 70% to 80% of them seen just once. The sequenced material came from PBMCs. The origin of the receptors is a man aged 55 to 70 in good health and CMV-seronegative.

The CDR3 DNA is TGTGCCAGCAGCTTAGCGACAGGGGCCACTGTTAAGCAAGAGACCCAGTACTTC. It translates to CASSLATGATVKQETQYF. The V and J genes are TRBV7-2 and TRBJ2-5; 8 bases align to TRBD1. The CDR3 totals 18 residues. The V gene's germline CDR1 is SGHTA and CDR2 FQGNSA. With V trimmed by 0 bases and J by 2 bases, 11 bases remained unmatched. The whole variable domain, filled in from reference TRBV7-2 and TRBJ2-5, reads GAGVSQSPSNKVTEKGKDVELRCDPISGHTALYWYRQSLGQGLEFLIYFQGNSAPDKSGLPSDRFSAERTGGSVSTLTIQRTQQEDSAVYLCASSLATGATVKQETQYFGPGTRLLVL.

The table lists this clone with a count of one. The CDR3 nucleotides are TGTGCCAGCAGGACCCTACAGGGATACACTGAAGCTTTCTTT. Its translation: CASRTLQGYTEAFF. This chain connects TRBV2 to TRBJ1-1; D possibly corresponds to TRBD1 (6 bases). The CDR3 has 14 residues. The V gene's germline CDR1 is SNHLY and CDR2 FYNNEI. Deletions cut 6 bases from V and 3 bases from J, with 14 bases between.

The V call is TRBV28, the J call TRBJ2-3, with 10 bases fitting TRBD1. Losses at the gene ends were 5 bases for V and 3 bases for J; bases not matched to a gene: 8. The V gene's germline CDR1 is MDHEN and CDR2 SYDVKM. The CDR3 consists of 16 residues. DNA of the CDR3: TGTGCCAGCAGTACGACAGGGGGCCGGGGGACAGATACGCAGTATTTT. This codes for CASSTTGGRGTDTQYF. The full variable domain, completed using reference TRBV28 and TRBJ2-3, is DVKVTQSSRYLVKRTGEKVFLECVQDMDHENMFWYRQDPGLGLRLIYFSYDVKMKEKGDIPEGYSVSREKKERFSLILESASTNQTSMYLCASSTTGGRGTDTQYFGPGTRLTVL.

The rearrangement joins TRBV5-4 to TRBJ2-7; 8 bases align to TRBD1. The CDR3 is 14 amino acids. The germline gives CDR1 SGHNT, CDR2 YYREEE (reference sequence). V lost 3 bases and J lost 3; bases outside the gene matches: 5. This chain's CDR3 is CASSSGQGGYEQYF. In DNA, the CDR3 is TGTGCCAGCAGCTCCGGACAGGGCGGCTACGAGCAGTACTTC.

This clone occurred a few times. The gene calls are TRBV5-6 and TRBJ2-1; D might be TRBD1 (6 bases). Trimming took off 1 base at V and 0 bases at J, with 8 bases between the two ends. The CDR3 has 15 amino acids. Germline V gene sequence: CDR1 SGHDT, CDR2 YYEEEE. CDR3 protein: CASSLWDTSYNEQFF. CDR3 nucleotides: TGTGCCAGCAGCTTGTGGGACACCTCCTACAATGAGCAGTTCTTC.

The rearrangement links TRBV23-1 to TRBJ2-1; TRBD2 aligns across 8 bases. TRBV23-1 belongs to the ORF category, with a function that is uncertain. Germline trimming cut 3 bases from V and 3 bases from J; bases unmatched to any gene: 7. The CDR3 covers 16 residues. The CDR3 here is CASSHCGRHFYNEQFF. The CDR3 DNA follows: TGCGCCAGCAGTCACTGCGGGAGGCACTTCTACAATGAGCAGTTCTTC.

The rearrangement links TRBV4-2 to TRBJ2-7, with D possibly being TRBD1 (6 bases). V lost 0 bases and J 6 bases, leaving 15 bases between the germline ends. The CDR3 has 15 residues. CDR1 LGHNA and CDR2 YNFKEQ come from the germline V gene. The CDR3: CASSQEGRGSSEQYF. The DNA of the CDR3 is TGTGCCAGCAGCCAAGAGGGCAGGGGAAGTAGCGAGCAGTACTTC.

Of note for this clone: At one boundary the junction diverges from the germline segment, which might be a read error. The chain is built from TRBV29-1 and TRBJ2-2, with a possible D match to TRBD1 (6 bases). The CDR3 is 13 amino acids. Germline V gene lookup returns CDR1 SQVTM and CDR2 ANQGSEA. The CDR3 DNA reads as TGCAGCATTGAGGACAGCCTGACCGGGGAGCTGTTTTTT. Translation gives CSIEDSLTGELFF.

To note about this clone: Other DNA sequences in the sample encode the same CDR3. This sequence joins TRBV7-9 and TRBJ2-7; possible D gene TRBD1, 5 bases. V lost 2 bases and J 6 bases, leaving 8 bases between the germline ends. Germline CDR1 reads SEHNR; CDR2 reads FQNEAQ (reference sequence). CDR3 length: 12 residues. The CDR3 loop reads CASSLTGLEQYF. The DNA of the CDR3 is TGTGCCAGCAGCTTAACAGGTCTCGAGCAGTACTTC.

DNA for the CDR3: TGTGCCAGCAGCCCCCTAGCGGGAGGGCCTGCCGAGCAGTACTTC. This translates into CASSPLAGGPAEQYF. The chain couples TRBV11-2 to TRBJ2-7; 12 bases are a match to TRBD2. The trim removed 5 bases at V and 6 bases at J, leaving 8 bases unmatched. CDR3 size: 15 residues. In germline, CDR1 is SGHAT, CDR2 FQNNGV. The variable domain in full, with the rest retrieved from reference TRBV11-2 and TRBJ2-7, is EAGVAQSPRYKIIEKRQSVAFWCNPISGHATLYWYQQILGQGPKLLIQFQNNGVVDDSQLPKDRFSAERLKGVDSTLKIQPAKLEDSAVYLCASSPLAGGPAEQYFGPGTRLTVT.

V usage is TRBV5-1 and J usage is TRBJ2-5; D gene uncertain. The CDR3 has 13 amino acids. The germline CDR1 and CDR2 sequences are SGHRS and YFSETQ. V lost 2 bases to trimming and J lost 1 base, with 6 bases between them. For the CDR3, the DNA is TGCGCCAGCAGCTTAAACACCCAAGAGACCCAGTACTTC. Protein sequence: CASSLNTQETQYF. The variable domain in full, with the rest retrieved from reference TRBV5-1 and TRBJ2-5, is KAGVTQTPRYLIKTRGQQVTLSCSPISGHRSVSWYQQTPGQGLQFLFEYFSETQRNKGNFPGRFSGRQFSNSRSEMNVSTLELGDSALYLCASSLNTQETQYFGPGTRLLVL.

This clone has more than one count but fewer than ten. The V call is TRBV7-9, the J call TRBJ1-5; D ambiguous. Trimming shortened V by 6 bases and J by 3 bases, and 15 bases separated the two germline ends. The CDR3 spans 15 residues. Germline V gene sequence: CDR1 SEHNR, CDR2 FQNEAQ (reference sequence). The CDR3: CASRLFRGVNQPQHF. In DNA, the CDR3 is TGTGCCAGCAGGTTATTTCGGGGAGTCAATCAGCCCCAGCATTTT.

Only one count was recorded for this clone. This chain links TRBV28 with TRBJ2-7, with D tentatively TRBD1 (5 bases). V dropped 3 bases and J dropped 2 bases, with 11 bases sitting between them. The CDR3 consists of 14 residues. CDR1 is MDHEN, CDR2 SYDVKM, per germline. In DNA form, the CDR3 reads TGTGCCAGCAGTTTTTTGTCCAGGGCCTACGAGCAGTACTTC. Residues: CASSFLSRAYEQYF.

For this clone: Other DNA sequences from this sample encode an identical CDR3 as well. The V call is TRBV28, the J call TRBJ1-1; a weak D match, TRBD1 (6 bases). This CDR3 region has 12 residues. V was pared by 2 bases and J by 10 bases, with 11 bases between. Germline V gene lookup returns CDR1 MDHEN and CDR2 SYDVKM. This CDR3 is CASSLSRTAAFF. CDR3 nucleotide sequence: TGTGCCAGCAGTTTAAGCAGGACAGCAGCTTTCTTT.

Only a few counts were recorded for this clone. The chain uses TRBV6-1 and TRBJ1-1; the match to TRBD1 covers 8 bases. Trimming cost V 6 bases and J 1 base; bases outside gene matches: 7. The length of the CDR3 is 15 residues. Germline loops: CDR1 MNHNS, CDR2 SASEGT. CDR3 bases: TGTGCCAGCAGAGATGCCGGACAGGGGAACACTGAAGCTTTCTTT. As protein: CASRDAGQGNTEAFF.

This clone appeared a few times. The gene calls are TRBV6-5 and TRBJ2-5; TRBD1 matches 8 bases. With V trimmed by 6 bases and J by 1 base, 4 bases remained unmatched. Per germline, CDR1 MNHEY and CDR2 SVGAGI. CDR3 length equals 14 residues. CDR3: CASRADRAQETQYF. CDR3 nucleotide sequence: TGTGCCAGCAGAGCGGACAGGGCCCAAGAGACCCAGTACTTC.

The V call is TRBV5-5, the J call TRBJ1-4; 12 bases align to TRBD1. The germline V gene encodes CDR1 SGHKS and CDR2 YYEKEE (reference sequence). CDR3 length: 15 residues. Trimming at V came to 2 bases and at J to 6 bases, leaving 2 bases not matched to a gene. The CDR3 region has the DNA TGTGCCAGCAGCTTTGGGACAGGGGGCTATGAAAAACTGTTTTTT. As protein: CASSFGTGGYEKLFF.

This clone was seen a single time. CDR3 loop: CASSLVPSGEYTGELFF. CDR3 nucleotides: TGCGCCAGCAGCTTGGTACCTAGCGGGGAGTACACCGGGGAGCTGTTTTTT. The chain has TRBV5-1 and TRBJ2-2, with 9 bases fitting TRBD2. The CDR3 contains 17 residues. The V and J ends lost 0 bases and 3 bases, in that order; junction bases with no gene match: 6. The germline V gene has CDR1 SGHRS and CDR2 YFSETQ. Variable domain in full (rest from reference TRBV5-1 and TRBJ2-2): KAGVTQTPRYLIKTRGQQVTLSCSPISGHRSVSWYQQTPGQGLQFLFEYFSETQRNKGNFPGRFSGRQFSNSRSEMNVSTLELGDSALYLCASSLVPSGEYTGELFFGEGSRLTVL.

The CDR3 DNA follows: TGTGCCAGCTCACCGGGACCACAGGGGGCATCGGCGCCCCAGCATTTT. Protein sequence: CASSPGPQGASAPQHF. The chain has TRBV18 and TRBJ1-5, with 9 bases aligning to TRBD1. This CDR3 contains 16 residues. V shed 3 bases, J shed 9 bases, and the junction held 12 bases outside the gene matches. In germline, CDR1 is KGHSH, CDR2 LQKENI.

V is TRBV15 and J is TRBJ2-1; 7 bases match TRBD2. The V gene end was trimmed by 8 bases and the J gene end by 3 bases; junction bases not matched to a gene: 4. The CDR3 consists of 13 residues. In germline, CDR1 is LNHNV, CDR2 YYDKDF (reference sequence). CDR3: CATGRGGYNEQFF. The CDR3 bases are TGTGCCACCGGGAGGGGCGGCTACAATGAGCAGTTCTTC.

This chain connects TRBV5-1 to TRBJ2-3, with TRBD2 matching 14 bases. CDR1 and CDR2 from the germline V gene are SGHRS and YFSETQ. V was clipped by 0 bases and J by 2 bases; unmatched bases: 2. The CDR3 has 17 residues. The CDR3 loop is CASSLGGLAGVTDTQYF. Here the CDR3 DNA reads TGCGCCAGCAGCTTGGGGGGACTAGCGGGGGTCACAGATACGCAGTATTTT.

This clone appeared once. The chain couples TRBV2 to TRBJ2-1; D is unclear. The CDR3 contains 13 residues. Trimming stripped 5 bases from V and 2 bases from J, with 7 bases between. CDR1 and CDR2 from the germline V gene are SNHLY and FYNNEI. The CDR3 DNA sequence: TGTGCCAGCAGTCCGGGTCCCTACAATGAGCAGTTCTTC. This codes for CASSPGPYNEQFF.

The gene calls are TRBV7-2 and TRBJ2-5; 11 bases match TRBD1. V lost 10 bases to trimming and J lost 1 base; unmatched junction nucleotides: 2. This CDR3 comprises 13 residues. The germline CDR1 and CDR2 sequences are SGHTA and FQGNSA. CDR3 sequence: CATGQGAQETQYF. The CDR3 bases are TGTGCCACCGGACAGGGGGCCCAAGAGACCCAGTACTTC. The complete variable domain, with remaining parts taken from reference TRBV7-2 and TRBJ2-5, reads GAGVSQSPSNKVTEKGKDVELRCDPISGHTALYWYRQSLGQGLEFLIYFQGNSAPDKSGLPSDRFSAERTGGSVSTLTIQRTQQEDSAVYLCATGQGAQETQYFGPGTRLLVL.

In DNA form, the CDR3 reads TGTGCCAGCAGTCGACAGGGCCTTAGCAATCAGCCCCAGCATTTT. Its protein product is CASSRQGLSNQPQHF. The chain joins TRBV28 to TRBJ1-5; 7 positions match TRBD1. This CDR3 is 15 amino acids long. Germline loops: CDR1 MDHEN, CDR2 SYDVKM. The J segment lost 0 bases and the V segment lost 5 bases, leaving 4 bases of the junction unmatched. The complete variable domain, with remaining parts taken from reference TRBV28 and TRBJ1-5, reads DVKVTQSSRYLVKRTGEKVFLECVQDMDHENMFWYRQDPGLGLRLIYFSYDVKMKEKGDIPEGYSVSREKKERFSLILESASTNQTSMYLCASSRQGLSNQPQHFGDGTRLSIL.

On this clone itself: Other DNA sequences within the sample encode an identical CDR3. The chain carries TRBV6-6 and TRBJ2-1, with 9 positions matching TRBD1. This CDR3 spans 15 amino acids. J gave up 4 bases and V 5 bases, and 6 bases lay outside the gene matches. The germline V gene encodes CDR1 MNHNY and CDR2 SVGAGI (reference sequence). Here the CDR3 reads CASSEDRGNYNEQFF. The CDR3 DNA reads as TGTGCCAGCAGTGAGGACAGGGGTAATTACAATGAGCAGTTCTTC.